Below are 25 T cell receptor beta chains sequenced from a single sample in a study of cytomegalovirus exposure and HLA in healthy donors. The PCR contained 60 Vbeta and 13 Jbeta primers. This table comes from immunoSEQ multiplex PCR, and its TCRdb copy is limited to in-frame clones, with some not included. This table has around 100,000 clones, approximately 70% appearing once. The sequencing input was PBMCs. These TCRs come from a woman in her 50s in good health and CMV-seronegative.

This sequence joins TRBV10-3 and TRBJ2-7; possible D gene TRBD2, 5 bases. Germline assignment: CDR1 ENHRY and CDR2 SYGVKD. Between the trimmed V and J ends, which lost 4 bases and 6 bases, there was a span of 13 bases. The CDR3 length is 13 residues. The CDR3 sequence is CAISATSGLEQYF. The CDR3 region has the DNA TGTGCCATCAGTGCCACTAGTGGGCTCGAGCAGTACTTC.

Points on this clone: Distinct nucleotide sequences in the sample also encode this CDR3. This chain links TRBV27 with TRBJ1-2; 11 positions agree with TRBD1. Unmatched junction bases numbered 4, after V lost 9 bases and J lost 4 bases. The V gene's germline CDR1 is MNHEY and CDR2 SMNVEV (reference sequence). The CDR3 runs 13 residues. CDR3 in DNA: TGTGCCAGTCGGACAGGGGGCAGCTATGGCTACACCTTC. Protein product: CASRTGGSYGYTF.

In this sample, this clone turned up a few times. The chain combines TRBV2 with TRBJ1-2; the D is unclear. The CDR3 is made up of 14 amino acids. Germline V gene data show CDR1 as SNHLY and CDR2 as FYNNEI. V shed 6 bases and J shed 6 bases, with 17 bases lying between them. CDR3 loop: CASSFEGVDNGYTF. The CDR3 bases are TGTGCCAGCAGCTTCGAGGGAGTTGATAATGGCTACACCTTC.

The chain is built from TRBV5-1 and TRBJ2-1, with 7 bases aligning to TRBD2. Germline CDR1 SGHRS, CDR2 YFSETQ. V shed 4 bases, J shed 9 bases, and the junction held 10 bases outside the gene matches. The CDR3 spans 14 residues. The CDR3 DNA follows: TGCGCCAGCAGCCCCGGGACTAAGGGCGGTGAGCAGTTCTTC. This encodes CASSPGTKGGEQFF.

The chain joins TRBV6-6 to TRBJ2-7; 9 positions agree with TRBD1. This CDR3 has 12 amino acids. Germline V lookup: CDR1 MNHNY, CDR2 SVGAGI (reference sequence). With 6 bases clipped from V and 6 bases from J, the junction kept 3 bases outside the gene matches. The CDR3, as DNA: TGTGCCAGCAGCCAGACAGGGGGCGAGCAGTACTTC. Its translation is CASSQTGGEQYF.

This chain joins TRBV19 and TRBJ2-3; tentative D call: TRBD2 (6 bases). The CDR3 runs to 15 residues. Deletions cut 4 bases from V and 4 bases from J, with 15 bases between. Germline CDR1 and CDR2: LNHDA and SQIVND (reference sequence). DNA of the CDR3: TGTGCCAGTAGTAAACTAGCCCCGACCGCAGATACGCAGTATTTT. Its protein is CASSKLAPTADTQYF.

This chain joins TRBV11-1 and TRBJ2-7; D perhaps matches TRBD2 (6 bases). V lost 1 base, J lost 2 bases, and 9 bases lay in between. The CDR3 has 14 amino acids. Germline CDR1 and CDR2: SGHAT and FQDESV (reference sequence). CDR3: CASSLVGRTYEQYF. The CDR3 bases are TGTGCCAGCAGCTTAGTGGGGAGGACCTACGAGCAGTACTTC.

This chain connects TRBV11-2 to TRBJ1-6; 7 nucleotides align to TRBD1. CDR3 length: 16 amino acids. The germline CDR1 and CDR2 sequences are SGHAT and FQNNGV. After removal of 0 bases from V and 4 bases from J, the junction contained 3 bases not matched to a gene. Written as DNA, the CDR3 is TGTGCCAGCAGCTTAGACCAGGGGGGATATAATTCACCCCTCCACTTT. This sequence encodes CASSLDQGGYNSPLHF.

This chain uses TRBV27 with TRBJ1-1; D might be TRBD1 (6 bases). The CDR3 has 16 residues. Trimming removed 7 bases at V and 6 bases at J, with 24 bases between. Germline V gene lookup returns CDR1 MNHEY and CDR2 SMNVEV (reference sequence). Here the CDR3 DNA reads TGTGCCAGCAACAGGGTGCCATCCTCCCTTGGCGCTGAAGCTTTCTTT. This codes for CASNRVPSSLGAEAFF.

CDR3 coding DNA: TGTGCCAGTAGTGGTCGACAGGGCGCGAATGAGCAGTTCTTC. Translated: CASSGRQGANEQFF. The V gene is TRBV19, the J gene TRBJ2-1; 7 bases fit TRBD1. This CDR3 has 14 amino acids. CDR1 is LNHDA, CDR2 SQIVND, per germline (reference sequence). Trimming removed 5 bases from V and 7 bases from J; junction bases left unmatched: 8.

The chain joins TRBV6-5 to TRBJ1-3; the D gene is possibly TRBD1 (5 bases). Trimming took 7 bases from V and 2 from J, leaving 15 bases between them. The V gene's germline CDR1 is MNHEY and CDR2 SVGAGI. CDR3 length equals 15 residues. For the CDR3, the DNA is TGTGCCAGCACCCACTCGGGGGGGACTGGAAACACCATATATTTT. Its protein product is CASTHSGGTGNTIYF.

V is TRBV2 and J is TRBJ1-6; D call uncertain. The CDR3 totals 14 residues. The germline CDR1 and CDR2 sequences are SNHLY and FYNNEI. Trimming removed 3 bases from V and 6 bases from J, with 9 bases in between. CDR3 coding DNA: TGTGCCAGCAGTGACCAGGTGATTAATTCACCCCTCCACTTT. Translated, it gives CASSDQVINSPLHF.

This clone has more than one count but fewer than ten. This chain links TRBV5-1 with TRBJ1-6; TRBD1 matches at 8 bases. There are 16 residues in the CDR3. With 5 bases clipped from V and 8 bases from J, the junction kept 12 bases outside the gene matches. From germline, CDR1 is SGHRS and CDR2 YFSETQ. The CDR3 bases are TGCGCCAGCAGACCCCCCGGGACAGGACCAGATTCACCCCTCCACTTT. This gives the protein CASRPPGTGPDSPLHF.

The rearrangement joins TRBV4-1 to TRBJ2-1, with TRBD2 identical over 8 bases. CDR1 is MGHRA and CDR2 is YSYEKL in the germline V gene. This CDR3 has 14 amino acids. V was pared by 3 bases and J by 7 bases, with 5 bases of the junction left unmatched. This CDR3 is CASSHTGGQNEQFF. CDR3 in DNA: TGCGCCAGCAGCCACACGGGGGGGCAGAATGAGCAGTTCTTC.

The CDR3 DNA reads TGCAGCGTTGAAAAGGGACAGGGCCATGGCTACACCTTC. Its translation: CSVEKGQGHGYTF. The V call is TRBV29-1, the J call TRBJ1-2, with TRBD1 matching 9 bases. The length of the CDR3 is 13 residues. Germline V CDR1 and CDR2: SQVTM, ANQGSEA. V gave up 2 bases and J gave up 6 bases; unmatched junction bases: 4.

The rearrangement uses TRBV4-1 and TRBJ1-3; the D is unclear. V lost 0 bases, J lost 0 bases, and 12 bases lay in between. Germline CDR1 and CDR2: MGHRA and YSYEKL. The CDR3 runs 17 residues. The DNA of the CDR3 is TGCGCCAGCAGCCAAGATCGAGAGATGAGCTCTGGAAACACCATATATTTT. Translating it yields CASSQDREMSSGNTIYF.

The chain links TRBV4-1 to TRBJ2-6; no definite D call. Between the trimmed V and J ends, which lost 1 base and 0 bases, there was a span of 4 bases. This CDR3 is built from 15 residues. Germline V gives CDR1 MGHRA, CDR2 YSYEKL. This chain's CDR3 is CASSQVGSGANVLTF. The CDR3 DNA follows: TGCGCCAGCAGCCAAGTCGGCTCTGGGGCCAACGTCCTGACTTTC.

The V call is TRBV4-2, the J call TRBJ1-2; TRBD1 matches at 12 bases. The CDR3 is made up of 20 amino acids. The trim removed 3 bases at V and 10 bases at J, leaving 24 bases unmatched. Germline V gene data show CDR1 as LGHNA and CDR2 as YNFKEQ. The CDR3 loop is CASSHQLPSGTGGVLGDYTF. The CDR3 DNA reads TGTGCCAGCAGCCACCAACTCCCATCCGGGACAGGGGGCGTGTTGGGGGACTACACCTTC.

This chain connects TRBV5-1 to TRBJ2-2; a possible D gene is TRBD1 (5 bases). The ends were cut back, 4 bases at V and 0 bases at J, with 13 bases in the middle. Germline lookup yields CDR1 SGHRS and CDR2 YFSETQ. The CDR3 is made up of 16 amino acids. The CDR3 DNA is TGCGCCAGCAGCCGGCAGGGATCGACGAACACCGGGGAGCTGTTTTTT. Its translation is CASSRQGSTNTGELFF. Full variable domain (rest looked up from reference TRBV5-1 and TRBJ2-2): KAGVTQTPRYLIKTRGQQVTLSCSPISGHRSVSWYQQTPGQGLQFLFEYFSETQRNKGNFPGRFSGRQFSNSRSEMNVSTLELGDSALYLCASSRQGSTNTGELFFGEGSRLTVL.

CDR3 protein: CASSSGRGPDYNEQFF. The CDR3, as DNA: TGCGCCAGCAGCTCAGGGAGGGGTCCAGATTACAATGAGCAGTTCTTC. The rearrangement uses TRBV5-1 and TRBJ2-1, with TRBD2 matching 7 bases. The CDR3 has 16 amino acids. Per germline, CDR1 SGHRS and CDR2 YFSETQ. V was pared by 3 bases and J by 4 bases, with 10 bases of the junction left unmatched.

The chain is built from TRBV11-3 and TRBJ2-5, with TRBD1 identical over 7 bases. This CDR3 is 15 amino acids long. V gave up 1 base and J gave up 3 bases; unmatched junction bases: 5. Germline CDR1 is SGHNT and CDR2 is YENEEA. This chain's CDR3 is CASSLVGTVKETQYF. The CDR3 nucleotides read TGTGCCAGCAGCTTAGTAGGGACAGTAAAAGAGACCCAGTACTTC. Filled out from reference TRBV11-3 and TRBJ2-5, the complete variable domain reads EAGVVQSPRYKIIEKKQPVAFWCNPISGHNTLYWYLQNLGQGPELLIRYENEEAVDDSQLPKDRFSAERLKGVDSTLKIQPAELGDSAVYLCASSLVGTVKETQYFGPGTRLLVL.

The genes are TRBV19 and TRBJ1-1; D unclear. V was cut by 1 base and J by 4 bases, with 13 bases left in between. Germline values: CDR1 LNHDA, CDR2 SQIVND (reference sequence). The CDR3 length is 15 residues. The CDR3 nucleotides are TGTGCCAGTAGTATAGTGACCGTGGAGGGCACTGAAGCTTTCTTT. Its translation is CASSIVTVEGTEAFF.

This chain connects TRBV5-1 to TRBJ1-1, with D hard to call. The germline gives CDR1 SGHRS, CDR2 YFSETQ. Trimming left V 0 bases short and J 7 bases short, with 10 bases between. This CDR3 contains 13 residues. The CDR3 DNA follows: TGCGCCAGCAGCTTGGGAGGTAACGGTGAAGCTTTCTTT. Its translation: CASSLGGNGEAFF. The full variable domain, rest sourced from reference TRBV5-1 and TRBJ1-1, is KAGVTQTPRYLIKTRGQQVTLSCSPISGHRSVSWYQQTPGQGLQFLFEYFSETQRNKGNFPGRFSGRQFSNSRSEMNVSTLELGDSALYLCASSLGGNGEAFFGQGTRLTVV.

This chain connects TRBV7-2 to TRBJ2-1; TRBD2 matches at 8 bases. Germline V gene sequence: CDR1 SGHTA, CDR2 FQGNSA. Germline trimming cut 5 bases from V and 3 bases from J; bases unmatched to any gene: 9. The CDR3 runs 16 residues. The CDR3 DNA follows: TGTGCCAGCAGCGAACAAAGCGGGAGTGGCTACAATGAGCAGTTCTTC. Translation: CASSEQSGSGYNEQFF.

This clone was found once. The rearrangement uses TRBV19 and TRBJ2-2; 7 nucleotides agree with TRBD1. This CDR3 spans 15 amino acids. Trimming removed 4 bases from V and 4 bases from J; junction bases left unmatched: 6. CDR1 LNHDA and CDR2 SQIVND come from the germline V gene (reference sequence). The CDR3 bases are TGTGCCAGTAGTAGTTACAGGGGATCCACCGGGGAGCTGTTTTTT. This gives the protein CASSSYRGSTGELFF.